The 13 T cell receptor beta chains given below trace back to one sample, sequenced in a study of spatial heterogeneity in lung cancer. Time point reported: sample taken at primary tumor resection. From tumor, nontumor lung or frozen PBMC, whole RNA was taken unsorted for sequencing. TCRdb re-derived calls from the 5' RACE reads in MiXCR, one entry per CDR3 protein. The data show 39,000 or so distinct CDR3 sequences, 7.5% to 8% seen once. The source was PBMCs, collected at surgery. These receptors all come from a male donor with early-stage non-small cell lung cancer.

The chain couples TRBV12-3 or TRBV12-4 to TRBJ2-2; D possibly matches TRBD1 or TRBD2 (5 bases each). The V end lost 6 bases, the J end lost 6 bases, and 14 bases lay between the germline ends. This CDR3 has 14 residues. CDR3 nucleotide sequence: TGTGCCAGCAGAAGGCTCGGGGCTTCCGGGGAGCTGTTTTTT. Translated, it gives CASRRLGASGELFF.

The chain links TRBV5-4 to TRBJ1-2; possibly TRBD1 for D (5 bases). The CDR3 is 13 amino acids. CDR1 is SGHNT, CDR2 YYREEE, per germline (reference sequence). Trimming pared 1 base from V and 7 bases from J, leaving 11 bases between. The CDR3 loop reads CASSLPGQAGYTF. The DNA for the CDR3 is TGTGCCAGCAGCTTGCCAGGGCAGGCTGGCTACACCTTC.

This clonotype was counted at least ten times. This rearrangement joins TRBV6-2 or TRBV6-3 to TRBJ2-7; TRBD2 aligns across 9 bases. Trimming took 6 bases from V and 3 from J; bases not matched to a gene: 9. This CDR3 comprises 15 residues. The germline gives CDR1 MNHEY, CDR2 SVGEGT. CDR3 region: CASSSAGGGDYEQYV. As DNA, the CDR3 is TGTGCCAGCAGCTCAGCGGGAGGCGGGGACTACGAGCAGTACGTC.

This clonotype was counted ten times or more. The chain employs TRBV5-1 and TRBJ2-3; 7 bases align to TRBD2. CDR3 size: 16 residues. Germline CDR1 and CDR2: SGHRS and YFSETQ. The V and J ends lost 0 bases and 2 bases, in that order; junction bases with no gene match: 6. The CDR3 region is CASSLDGGGITDTQYF. The DNA for the CDR3 is TGCGCCAGCAGCTTGGATGGCGGGGGAATCACAGATACGCAGTATTTT.

This clonotype has more than one count but fewer than ten. The V and J genes are TRBV4-3 and TRBJ2-5; 8 bases line up with TRBD2. Trimming removed 3 bases from V and 5 bases from J; junction bases left unmatched: 2. The CDR3 sequence is 13 residues long. CDR1 is LGHNA and CDR2 is YSLEER in the germline V gene. The CDR3 DNA reads as TGCGCCAGCAGCCACTCTAGCGGGGAGACCCAGTACTTC. Its protein is CASSHSSGETQYF.

This clonotype was observed many times. This chain uses TRBV25-1 with TRBJ1-2; tentatively, D is TRBD1 (6 bases). The CDR3 length is 14 residues. Germline V gene lookup returns CDR1 MGHDK and CDR2 SYGVNS. Deletions cut 7 bases from V and 4 bases from J, with 16 bases between. The DNA of the CDR3 is TGTGCCAGCATGGGGGACACGCTCCTCTATGGCTACACCTTC. Translated, it gives CASMGDTLLYGYTF.

There are a few counts of this clonotype. V usage is TRBV11-1 and J usage is TRBJ2-1, with D possibly matching TRBD2 (7 bases). The V gene's germline CDR1 is SGHAT and CDR2 FQDESV (reference sequence). CDR3 length: 15 residues. V was shortened by 2 bases and J by 5 bases, with 13 bases between the two germline ends. This chain's CDR3 is CASSLRSGGHNEQFF. CDR3 coding DNA: TGTGCCAGCAGCTTAAGGTCGGGGGGCCACAATGAGCAGTTCTTC.

This clonotype came up many times. The V call is TRBV6-5, the J call TRBJ1-2, with 11 bases matching TRBD1. The length of the CDR3 is 15 residues. The junction had 3 bases not matched to a gene; V was cut back by 2 bases and J by 4 bases. CDR1 and CDR2 from the germline V gene are MNHEY and SVGAGI. The CDR3 nucleotides read TGTGCCAGCAGTTACCGGGACAGGGGGTCCTATGGCTACACCTTC. Its translation is CASSYRDRGSYGYTF.

This clonotype was recorded at least ten times. The V gene is TRBV6-2 or TRBV6-3, the J gene TRBJ2-7; D possibly corresponds to TRBD1 (5 bases). The CDR3 contains 13 residues. Per the germline V gene, CDR1 is MNHEY and CDR2 is SVGEGT. V lost 2 bases and J 3 bases, leaving 8 bases between the germline ends. This CDR3 is CASSYEGDYEQYV. The CDR3 nucleotides are TGTGCCAGCAGTTACGAAGGGGACTACGAGCAGTACGTC.

The chain joins TRBV19 to TRBJ2-2; D gene unclear. The germline V and J ends were trimmed by 5 bases and 5 bases, with 3 bases remaining between them. Germline V CDR1 and CDR2: LNHDA, SQIVND (reference sequence). The CDR3 has 11 amino acids. CDR3 sequence reads: CASSVTGELFF. The CDR3 nucleotides read TGTGCCAGTAGTGTAACCGGGGAGCTGTTTTTT.

This clonotype was recorded many times. This chain uses TRBV7-2 with TRBJ2-3; D might be TRBD2 (6 bases). This CDR3 contains 17 residues. V gave up 1 base and J gave up 2 bases, with 16 bases separating them. Germline assignment: CDR1 SGHTA and CDR2 FQGNSA. CDR3 sequence reads: CASSLGGGAAATDTQYF. For the CDR3, the DNA is TGTGCCAGCAGCTTAGGGGGCGGGGCCGCCGCCACAGATACGCAGTATTTT.

This clonotype appeared a few times. The genes are TRBV6-2 or TRBV6-3 and TRBJ2-1; D possibly corresponds to TRBD2 (6 bases). The germline V gene has CDR1 MNHEY and CDR2 SVGEGT. The CDR3 has 14 residues. Trimming took 0 bases from V and 7 from J, leaving 10 bases between them. The CDR3 region has the DNA TGTGCCAGCAGTTACTCACGACTAGTAAATGAGCAGTTCTTC. Protein product: CASSYSRLVNEQFF.

This clonotype has a single count. A read error is possible here, since a much larger clone lies one base away. The genes are TRBV9 and TRBJ2-2; D is unclear. This CDR3 contains 12 residues. Germline loops: CDR1 SGDLS, CDR2 YYNGEE. V lost 2 bases and J lost 8, with 7 bases in between. The CDR3 nucleotides are TGTGCCAGCAGCGTGAGAGCGGGGGAGCTGTTTTTT. Amino acid sequence: CASSVRAGELFF.